Listed here are 17 T cell receptor beta chains from one sample, sequenced in a study of blood T cell repertoires in COVID-19. The repertoire was sequenced with immunoSEQ multiplex PCR; TCRdb's copy has only in-frame clones and lacks some. The data contain approximately 110,000 clones, approximately 70% of them seen just once; the ten biggest clones take up approximately 0.86%. Sequenced input: peripheral blood. Receptor source: a human donor with acute or convalescent COVID-19. The donor label of this sample is uncertain.

Ten or more counts support this clone. V is TRBV5-1 and J is TRBJ1-6; the D gene is possibly TRBD1 (5 bases). Germline V CDR1 and CDR2: SGHRS, YFSETQ. With 3 bases removed from V and 7 bases from J, the gap between germline ends came to 14 bases. This CDR3 region has 15 residues. The CDR3 protein is CASSSNGRANSPLHF. Written as DNA, the CDR3 is TGCGCCAGCAGCTCGAATGGCAGGGCAAATTCACCCCTCCACTTT.

This chain connects TRBV2 to TRBJ1-2; 7 bases fit TRBD1. Germline V lookup: CDR1 SNHLY, CDR2 FYNNEI. The CDR3 contains 13 residues. The J segment lost 3 bases and the V segment lost 11 bases, leaving 9 bases of the junction unmatched. Here the CDR3 reads CAVHRGRDYGYTF. The CDR3 nucleotides read TGTGCCGTCCACAGGGGAAGGGACTATGGCTACACCTTC.

This rearrangement joins TRBV12-3 or TRBV12-4 to TRBJ1-2; 9 bases are a match to TRBD1. The CDR3 totals 13 residues. Losses at the gene ends were 4 bases for V and 6 bases for J; bases not matched to a gene: 3. CDR3 DNA: TGTGCCAGCAGTTCCACAGGGGGCGATGGCTACACCTTC. Its translation: CASSSTGGDGYTF.

V is TRBV6-5 and J is TRBJ1-4; perhaps TRBD1 as D (6 bases). The CDR3 sequence is 15 residues long. Germline lookup yields CDR1 MNHEY and CDR2 SVGAGI. The V end lost 9 bases, the J end lost 4 bases, and 18 bases lay between the germline ends. The CDR3 DNA reads as TGTGCCAGTTCGGGGGGCCGCTGGGTTAATGAAAAACTGTTTTTT. Residues: CASSGGRWVNEKLFF.

The chain employs TRBV18 and TRBJ1-6, with 10 nucleotides matching TRBD1. Germline lookup yields CDR1 KGHSH and CDR2 LQKENI. The junction had 2 bases not matched to a gene; V was cut back by 4 bases and J by 5 bases. The CDR3 runs to 15 residues. The CDR3 DNA follows: TGTGCCAGCTCACTAGGGACAGGGGATAATTCACCCCTCCACTTT. Its translation: CASSLGTGDNSPLHF. The complete variable domain, with remaining parts taken from reference TRBV18 and TRBJ1-6, reads NAGVMQNPRHLVRRRGQEARLRCSPMKGHSHVYWYRQLPEEGLKFMVYLQKENIIDESGMPKERFSAEFPKEGPSILRIQQVVRGDSAAYFCASSLGTGDNSPLHFGNGTRLTVT.

This clone has just one count. The chain joins TRBV7-2 to TRBJ1-2, with TRBD1 identical over 10 bases. CDR1 and CDR2 (germline): SGHTA, FQGNSA. CDR3 size: 13 residues. Trimming cost V 7 bases and J 4 bases; bases outside gene matches: 3. The CDR3 nucleotides read TGTGCCAGCACCAGGGACAGGGGCTATGGCTACACCTTC. It encodes CASTRDRGYGYTF.

The chain recombines TRBV15 with TRBJ1-5; D is undetermined. Per germline, CDR1 LNHNV and CDR2 YYDKDF (reference sequence). V was clipped by 3 bases and J by 2 bases, with 11 bases between them. The CDR3 runs 15 residues. CDR3 protein: CATSRGGKGNQPQHF. As DNA, the CDR3 is TGTGCCACCAGCAGGGGAGGTAAGGGCAATCAGCCCCAGCATTTT. Full variable domain (outside the CDR3, taken from reference TRBV15 and TRBJ1-5): DAMVIQNPRYQVTQFGKPVTLSCSQTLNHNVMYWYQQKSSQAPKLLFHYYDKDFNNEADTPDNFQSRRPNTSFCFLDIRSPGLGDTAMYLCATSRGGKGNQPQHFGDGTRLSIL.

The J gene is TRBJ1-4, the V gene TRBV12-1. TRBV12-1 is tagged as a pseudogene. The length of the CDR3 is 16 residues. CDR3 sequence reads: CASSFKGVPFVEKLFF. CDR3 coding DNA: TGTGCCAGCAGCTTTAAGGGAGTTCCCTTCGTTGAAAAACTGTTTTTT.

The chain combines TRBV7-2 with TRBJ2-1; the match to TRBD2 covers 9 bases. The CDR3 is 15 amino acids. Unmatched junction bases numbered 7, after V lost 2 bases and J lost 8 bases. Looked up from germline, CDR1 is SGHTA and CDR2 is FQGNSA. CDR3 residues: CASSLLRGGGYEQFF. CDR3 coding DNA: TGTGCCAGCAGCTTATTACGCGGGGGGGGTTATGAGCAGTTCTTC.

The chain joins TRBV19 to TRBJ1-5, with a possible D match to TRBD1 (6 bases). Germline V gene sequence: CDR1 LNHDA, CDR2 SQIVND (reference sequence). Trimming removed 5 bases at V and 0 bases at J, with 11 bases between. This CDR3 region has 15 residues. The CDR3 DNA reads as TGTGCCAGTAGTCCCGGGACATTTAGCAATCAGCCCCAGCATTTT. Amino acid sequence: CASSPGTFSNQPQHF.

The chain links TRBV6-1 to TRBJ1-1; 9 bases agree with TRBD1. Per the germline V gene, CDR1 is MNHNS and CDR2 is SASEGT. The CDR3 has 14 residues. Germline trimming cut 4 bases from V and 5 bases from J; bases unmatched to any gene: 5. CDR3 DNA: TGTGCCAGCAGTGCACAGGGGGCATGGACTGAAGCTTTCTTT. This sequence encodes CASSAQGAWTEAFF.

In this sample, this clone turned up once. The chain links TRBV13 to TRBJ2-3, with 8 nucleotides matching TRBD2. The CDR3 length is 16 residues. The germline V gene encodes CDR1 PRHDT and CDR2 FYEKMQ (reference sequence). V was clipped by 5 bases and J by 6 bases; unmatched bases: 13. CDR3 coding DNA: TGTGCCAGCAGCCCGAAAATAGCGGGGACTTGGGATACGCAGTATTTT. It specifies CASSPKIAGTWDTQYF. Full variable domain (outside the CDR3, taken from reference TRBV13 and TRBJ2-3): AAGVIQSPRHLIKEKRETATLKCYPIPRHDTVYWYQQGPGQDPQFLISFYEKMQSDKGSIPDRFSAQQFSDYHSELNMSSLELGDSALYFCASSPKIAGTWDTQYFGPGTRLTVL.

The rearrangement links TRBV6-5 to TRBJ1-6; the D gene is possibly TRBD1 (5 bases). V was shortened by 7 bases and J by 14 bases, with 21 bases between the two germline ends. The length of the CDR3 is 14 residues. Per the germline V gene, CDR1 is MNHEY and CDR2 is SVGAGI. The CDR3: CASTNRVSRGSLHF. DNA for the CDR3: TGTGCCAGCACTAATCGGGTCTCCCGGGGGTCCCTCCACTTT.

This chain links TRBV4-2 with TRBJ1-1; no definite D call. The germline gives CDR1 LGHNA, CDR2 YNFKEQ. This CDR3 is built from 14 residues. Trimming pared 0 bases from V and 12 bases from J, leaving 17 bases between. The CDR3, as DNA: TGTGCCAGCAGCCAAGATGTGATGGAGGGTTTGACTTTCTTT. It encodes CASSQDVMEGLTFF.

This sequence joins TRBV3-1 (or the pseudogene TRBV3-2) and TRBJ1-6, with D tentatively TRBD1 (5 bases). Trimming removed 8 bases from V and 10 bases from J, with 18 bases in between. The CDR3 extends over 14 amino acids. Germline V lookup: CDR1 LGHDT, CDR2 YNNKEL (reference sequence). The CDR3 DNA reads TGTGCCAGCTCCCGGGTGGGGGGAAGATCACCCCTCCACTTT. Translating gives CASSRVGGRSPLHF.

The J gene is TRBJ2-2, the V gene TRBV10-3, with TRBD1 matching over 9 bases. Germline CDR1 is ENHRY and CDR2 is SYGVKD. Unmatched junction bases numbered 10, after V lost 6 bases and J lost 5 bases. The CDR3 is 16 amino acids. CDR3 protein: CAISPTTGGWTGELFF. The CDR3 DNA is TGTGCCATCAGCCCGACGACAGGGGGGTGGACCGGGGAGCTGTTTTTT.

V and J are TRBV19 and TRBJ1-1; a weak D match, TRBD1 (5 bases). This CDR3 contains 13 residues. The V and J ends lost 7 bases and 10 bases respectively, with 19 bases between them. The germline V gene encodes CDR1 LNHDA and CDR2 SQIVND (reference sequence). Here the CDR3 reads CASTGDSGVSAFF. CDR3 bases: TGTGCCAGTACCGGGGACTCCGGGGTGTCAGCTTTCTTT.